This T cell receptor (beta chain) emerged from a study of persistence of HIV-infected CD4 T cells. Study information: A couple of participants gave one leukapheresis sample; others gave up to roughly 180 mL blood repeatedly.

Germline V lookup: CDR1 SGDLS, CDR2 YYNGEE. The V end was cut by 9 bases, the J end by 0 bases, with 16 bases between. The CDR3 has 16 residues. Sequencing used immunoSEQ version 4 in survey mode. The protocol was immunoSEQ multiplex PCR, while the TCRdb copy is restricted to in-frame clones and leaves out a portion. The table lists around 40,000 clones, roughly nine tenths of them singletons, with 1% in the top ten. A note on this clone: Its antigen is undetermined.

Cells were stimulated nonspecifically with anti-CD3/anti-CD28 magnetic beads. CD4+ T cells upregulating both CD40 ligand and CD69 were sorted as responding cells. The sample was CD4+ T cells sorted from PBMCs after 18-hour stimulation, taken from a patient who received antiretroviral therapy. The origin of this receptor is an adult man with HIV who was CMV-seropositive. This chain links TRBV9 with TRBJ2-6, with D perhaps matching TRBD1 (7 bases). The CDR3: CATSGGHLSGANVLTF. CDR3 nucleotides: TGTGCCACCTCAGGGGGGCACCTCTCTGGGGCCAACGTCCTGACTTTC.